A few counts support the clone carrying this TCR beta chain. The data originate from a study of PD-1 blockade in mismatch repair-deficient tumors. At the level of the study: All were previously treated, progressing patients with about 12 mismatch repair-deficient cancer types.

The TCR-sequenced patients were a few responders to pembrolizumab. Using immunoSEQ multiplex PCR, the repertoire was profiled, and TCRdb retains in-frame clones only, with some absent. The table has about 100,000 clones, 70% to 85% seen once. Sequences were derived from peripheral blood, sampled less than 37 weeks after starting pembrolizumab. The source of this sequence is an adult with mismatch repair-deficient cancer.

The CDR3 coding sequence is TGTGCCAGTACCTCGACCCTGAACACTGAAGCTTTCTTT. This codes for CASTSTLNTEAFF. The chain combines TRBV19 with TRBJ1-1; D ambiguous. Germline V gene sequence: CDR1 LNHDA, CDR2 SQIVND (reference sequence). CDR3 length: 13 residues. Trimming cost V 7 bases and J 0 bases, with 9 bases left between them.